This is a list of T cell receptor beta chains from one sample in a study of blood T cell repertoires in COVID-19. Measured with immunoSEQ multiplex PCR; TCRdb has only the in-frame clones, and not every one. The sample contains some 150,000 clones, around 82% of which appear only once. Sequences were obtained from peripheral blood. These TCRs come from a woman in her forties or fifties with acute or convalescent COVID-19. CDR3s include the opening cysteine and the closing phenylalanine or tryptophan.

J gene | V gene | CDR3 protein
TRBJ2-3 | TRBV7-7 | CASSSRVGTDTQYF
TRBJ1-5 | TRBV4-3 | CASSKWRGSNQPQHF
TRBJ1-4 | TRBV30 | CAWSTSLATNEKLFF
TRBJ2-3 | TRBV6-6 | CASNPDREVADTQYF
TRBJ1-5 | TRBV19 | CASSVQGGGQPQHF
TRBJ2-3 | TRBV7-7 | CASSQGLLTGDTQYF
TRBJ2-3 | TRBV9 | CASSVSVGRADTQYF
TRBJ1-4 | TRBV5-4 | CASSMKKGEPEKLFF
TRBJ1-2 | TRBV10-3 | CATHIGRGAGVYGYTF
TRBJ2-5 | TRBV9 | CASSAEAGVQETQYF
TRBJ2-3 | TRBV2 | CASSSGREADTQYF
TRBJ1-5 | TRBV6-1 | CASSEEGGGLLQPQHF
TRBJ1-2 | TRBV7-8 | CASSLTGDRGRRGYGYTF
TRBJ2-1 | TRBV14 | CASSQGPQVWQFF
TRBJ2-2 | TRBV19 | CASQTLANTGELFF
TRBJ1-2 | TRBV5-1 | CASTAGHGYTF
TRBJ2-7 | TRBV11-2 | CASSLQTGNTYEQYF
TRBJ1-1 | TRBV28 | CASSRNSLNTEAFF
TRBJ2-7 | TRBV5-1 | CASSLWGPYEQYF
TRBJ1-6 | TRBV18 | CASSEDRDYNSPLHF
TRBJ2-2 | TRBV7-3 | CASSSGLVAGELFF
TRBJ2-3 | TRBV2 | CASMGTGGEADTQYF
TRBJ1-6 | TRBV7-3 | CASSLPHDRGRSPLHF
TRBJ2-7 | TRBV2 | CATQLAGLPEQYF
TRBJ2-3 | TRBV9 | CASSVDSGGQDFTDTQYF
TRBJ1-3 | TRBV28 | CASSFNGNTIYF
TRBJ1-5 | TRBV19 | CASSAQGMQPQHF
TRBJ1-3 | TRBV3-1/TRBV3-2 | CASSYSHGDTIYF
TRBJ2-3 | TRBV6-2/TRBV6-3 | CASSYRTSGDSTDTQYF
TRBJ1-1 | TRBV27 | CASSLRPGSTEAFF
TRBJ2-1 | TRBV9 | CASSVEVSELNEQFF
TRBJ1-2 | TRBV6-2/TRBV6-3 | CASSPDRGSAYGYTF
TRBJ2-3 | TRBV7-3 | CASSLQGANTQYF
TRBJ2-1 | TRBV9 | CASNRGQGRNNEQFF
TRBJ1-1 | TRBV6-2/TRBV6-3 | CASSLMTISTEAFF
TRBJ1-2 | TRBV2 | CARSRGQEYGYTF
TRBJ2-3 | TRBV6-1 | CASSEYSGGGTDTQYF
TRBJ2-1 | TRBV6-5 | CASSYAAGGGEQFF
TRBJ1-2 | TRBV11-1 | CASSLERRGYGYTF
TRBJ2-5 | TRBV7-3 | CASSLGDRNQETQYF
TRBJ2-3 | TRBV7-6 | CASSLGWRGAIPDTQYF
TRBJ1-5 | TRBV12-3/TRBV12-4 | CASNSNDQPQHF
TRBJ2-2 | TRBV5-1 | CASSFNARSPNTGELFF
TRBJ1-2 | TRBV5-1 | CASSPGTGGLRGYTF
TRBJ2-1 | TRBV2 | CASSPTSGGIGEQFF
TRBJ1-1 | TRBV5-6 | CASSSPRAANEAFF
TRBJ2-6 | TRBV6-1 | CASSEVFSHYPGGLPGANVLTF
TRBJ2-6 | TRBV29-1 | CSVELRGSGSGANVLTF
TRBJ1-2 | TRBV4-1 | CASSQGPGTNYGYTF
TRBJ1-2 | TRBV12-3/TRBV12-4 | CASTGEGYTF
TRBJ1-5 | TRBV28 | CASSNPTGSNQPQHF
TRBJ2-5 | TRBV7-3 | CASSRDRGETQYF
TRBJ1-2 | TRBV30 | CAWSGGQGEIDGYTF
TRBJ1-2 | TRBV10-3 | CAISESGQAYGYTF
TRBJ2-5 | TRBV15 | CATSRERGRIGEQETQYF
TRBJ1-2 | TRBV9 | CASSVGDTNYGYTF
TRBJ1-1 | TRBV2 | CASSDGRITEAFF
TRBJ2-7 | TRBV2 | CASSPGSYQQYF
TRBJ1-6 | TRBV7-8 | CASSYRDFNSPLHF
TRBJ2-2 | TRBV2 | CASSDYASNTGELFF